The 32 T cell receptor beta chains listed next were all sequenced from one sample in a study of T cell repertoires in cytomegalovirus infection. A single record per CDR3 protein comes from TCRdb applying MiXCR to the reads. The table has about 310,000 distinct CDR3 sequences, roughly 25% seen once; the top ten hold less than 15%. No antigen has been assigned to these receptors. The sample in question was cultured PBMCs, obtained from culture after CMV antigen stimulation. These receptors were collected from a human donor in good health (CMV status not recorded). Some clones in this sample may be carry-over from other donors' samples.

As concerns this clonotype: At one boundary the junction diverges from the germline segment, which might be a read error. The chain is built from TRBV2 and TRBJ2-1; no clear D gene. In germline, CDR1 is SNHLY, CDR2 FYNNEI. CDR3 length: 16 amino acids. The CDR3 sequence is CASRESSLAISYNEQF. In DNA form, the CDR3 reads TGTGCCAGCAGAGAATCCTCTTTGGCGATCTCCTACAATGAGCAGTTC.

A few counts support this clonotype. V and J are TRBV14 and TRBJ2-5; 7 bases agree with TRBD2. This CDR3 has 14 residues. The ends lost 1 base at V and 5 bases at J; junction bases unmatched: 4. Germline CDR1 reads SGHDN; CDR2 reads FVKESK. The CDR3 is CASSQVAGEETQYF. As DNA, the CDR3 is TGTGCCAGCAGCCAAGTCGCGGGAGAGGAGACCCAGTACTTC.

This clonotype came up a few times. This rearrangement joins TRBV18 to TRBJ1-3, with 9 bases aligning to TRBD1. Germline V gives CDR1 KGHSH, CDR2 LQKENI. J was trimmed by 2 bases and V by 5 bases; bases with no gene match: 10. There are 17 residues in the CDR3. CDR3 sequence (DNA): TGTGCCAGCTCATCATATACAGGGGGCAGTGCTGGAAACACCATATATTTT. Residues: CASSSYTGGSAGNTIYF.

The chain uses TRBV4-3 and TRBJ1-6; 8 bases map to TRBD1. The CDR3 is 17 amino acids. The V gene end was trimmed by 3 bases and the J gene end by 2 bases; junction bases not matched to a gene: 6. Germline CDR1 and CDR2: LGHNA and YSLEER. The CDR3 reads CASSQEPGQAYNSPLHF. The CDR3 coding sequence is TGCGCCAGCAGCCAGGAACCGGGACAGGCCTATAATTCACCCCTCCACTTT.

The chain links TRBV7-9 to TRBJ2-7, with D perhaps matching TRBD2 (5 bases). V lost 8 bases and J 1 base, leaving 9 bases between the germline ends. CDR1 SEHNR and CDR2 FQNEAQ come from the germline V gene (reference sequence). This CDR3 region has 12 residues. DNA of the CDR3: TGTGCCAGCCGGGGTGAGTCCTACGAGCAGTACTTC. It translates to CASRGESYEQYF.

The chain combines TRBV7-2 with TRBJ1-4; 7 nucleotides line up with TRBD1. CDR1 is SGHTA and CDR2 is FQGNSA in the germline V gene. The trim removed 4 bases at V and 4 bases at J, leaving 9 bases unmatched. This CDR3 is built from 16 residues. The CDR3 sequence is CASSSPRDRFNEKLFF. CDR3 nucleotide sequence: TGTGCCAGCAGCTCTCCCCGGGACAGATTTAATGAAAAACTGTTTTTT.

In its sample, this clonotype was seen a few times. The chain joins TRBV29-1 to TRBJ2-1, with unresolved D. This CDR3 region has 11 residues. The germline V and J ends were trimmed by 4 bases and 5 bases, with 6 bases remaining between them. Germline V CDR1 and CDR2: SQVTM, ANQGSEA. The CDR3 DNA is TGCAGCGTTGTGGCGGACAATGAGCAGTTCTTC. Its protein is CSVVADNEQFF.

This rearrangement joins TRBV6-2 or TRBV6-3 to TRBJ2-1; TRBD2 agrees at 14 bases. The CDR3 spans 17 residues. Germline CDR1 MNHEY, CDR2 SVGEGT. V shed 1 base and J 12 bases; nucleotides not matched to a gene: 11. The CDR3 loop is CASSYWPGTSGREVQFF. The CDR3 DNA follows: TGTGCCAGCAGTTACTGGCCCGGGACTAGCGGGAGAGAAGTGCAGTTCTTC.

The chain joins TRBV28 to TRBJ2-3, with D unresolved. The CDR3 runs to 15 residues. V lost 7 bases and J 4 bases, leaving 18 bases between the germline ends. Germline loops: CDR1 MDHEN, CDR2 SYDVKM. The CDR3, as DNA: TGTGCCAGCACCCTGGCGGCGGCATGGCCAGATACGCAGTATTTT. It translates to CASTLAAAWPDTQYF. The full variable domain, completed using reference TRBV28 and TRBJ2-3, is DVKVTQSSRYLVKRTGEKVFLECVQDMDHENMFWYRQDPGLGLRLIYFSYDVKMKEKGDIPEGYSVSREKKERFSLILESASTNQTSMYLCASTLAAAWPDTQYFGPGTRLTVL.

This clonotype has just a few counts. The chain carries TRBV6-5 and TRBJ2-4; D may be TRBD2 (5 bases). V lost 1 base, J lost 0 bases, and 16 bases lay in between. The CDR3 is 18 residues long. Germline V gene data show CDR1 as MNHEY and CDR2 as SVGAGI. The CDR3: CASSYLPPGESAKNIQYF. CDR3 in DNA: TGTGCCAGCAGTTACTTGCCTCCTGGGGAGTCAGCCAAAAACATTCAGTACTTC.

CDR3 protein: CASSLRASEAFF. Here the CDR3 DNA reads TGTGCCAGCAGCTTAAGGGCCAGTGAAGCTTTCTTT. The V and J genes are TRBV7-2 and TRBJ1-1; D is uncertain. The germline V gene encodes CDR1 SGHTA and CDR2 FQGNSA. Trimming shortened V by 2 bases and J by 7 bases, and 8 bases separated the two germline ends. CDR3 length: 12 residues.

In its sample, this clonotype was seen a few times. The chain combines TRBV7-8 with TRBJ2-6; tentatively, D is TRBD2 (5 bases). The CDR3 spans 17 residues. The germline V and J ends were trimmed by 2 bases and 0 bases, with 11 bases remaining between them. Germline V CDR1 and CDR2: SGHVS, FQNEAQ. CDR3: CASSLLHRGSGANVLTF. The CDR3 region has the DNA TGTGCCAGCAGCTTATTACACCGGGGCTCTGGGGCCAACGTCCTGACTTTC.

In its sample, this clonotype was seen many times. The V call is TRBV7-2, the J call TRBJ2-5, with D uncertain. The germline gives CDR1 SGHTA, CDR2 FQGNSA. The CDR3 contains 13 residues. V lost 7 bases and J 6 bases, leaving 15 bases between the germline ends. The CDR3 loop is CASTPGLRQTQYF. DNA of the CDR3: TGTGCCAGCACCCCGGGCCTTAGACAGACCCAGTACTTC.

V gene TRBV7-9 combines with J gene TRBJ2-1, with D possibly matching TRBD2 (6 bases). Trimming pared 5 bases from V and 0 bases from J, leaving 26 bases between. The germline V gene encodes CDR1 SEHNR and CDR2 FQNEAQ (reference sequence). There are 20 residues in the CDR3. In nucleotides, the CDR3 is TGTGCCAGCAGCCCCGGGAGCGGAGCGGGCTCCCCCTCCTCCTACAATGAGCAGTTCTTC. Its translation: CASSPGSGAGSPSSYNEQFF.

This chain links TRBV7-2 with TRBJ1-2; D is unresolved. Germline CDR1 SGHTA, CDR2 FQGNSA. The V gene lost 10 bases and the J gene lost 1 base, with 10 bases spanning the gap. This CDR3 has 12 residues. The CDR3 DNA reads as TGTGCCACGGCACAGATTAACTATGGCTACACCTTC. Translating it yields CATAQINYGYTF.

The V call is TRBV28, the J call TRBJ2-7; possibly TRBD1 or TRBD2 for D (5 bases each). Deletions cut 5 bases from V and 7 bases from J, with 21 bases between. This CDR3 is 15 amino acids long. Germline loops: CDR1 MDHEN, CDR2 SYDVKM. Written as DNA, the CDR3 is TGTGCCAGCAGTGACGGTCGGGGCCAGTCGTGGGAGCAGTACTTC. It encodes CASSDGRGQSWEQYF.

This clonotype was found many times. This chain connects TRBV7-8 to TRBJ2-1; D unclear. The CDR3 contains 11 residues. V gave up 5 bases and J gave up 8 bases, with 7 bases separating them. Per germline, CDR1 SGHVS and CDR2 FQNEAQ. The CDR3 region is CASSAKYEQFF. CDR3 nucleotide sequence: TGTGCCAGCAGCGCCAAGTATGAGCAGTTCTTC.

This clonotype was counted ten times or more. The chain uses TRBV7-2 and TRBJ1-2, with D hard to call. This CDR3 has 13 amino acids. The V and J ends lost 1 base and 7 bases respectively, with 10 bases between them. Germline V gene lookup returns CDR1 SGHTA and CDR2 FQGNSA. The CDR3 nucleotides read TGTGCCAGCAGCTTAGACGGTCGGTTTGGCTACACCTTC. It codes for CASSLDGRFGYTF.

The chain uses TRBV27 and TRBJ2-7, with 10 bases lining up with TRBD1. CDR1 and CDR2 from the germline V gene are MNHEY and SMNVEV (reference sequence). Germline trimming cut 7 bases from V and 4 bases from J; bases unmatched to any gene: 16. The CDR3 has 17 amino acids. The CDR3 loop reads CASTLRDRGLIRYEQYV. The CDR3 DNA reads as TGTGCCAGCACCCTCCGGGACAGGGGCCTGATACGGTACGAGCAGTACGTC.

This clonotype was detected many times. J is TRBJ2-1 and V is TRBV24-1, with 7 bases that match TRBD1. This CDR3 is 13 amino acids long. CDR1 is KGHDR, CDR2 SFDVKD, per germline. V was clipped by 6 bases and J by 7 bases; unmatched bases: 5. CDR3: CATSKQGSNEQFF. DNA of the CDR3: TGTGCCACCAGTAAACAGGGGTCGAATGAGCAGTTCTTC.

This clonotype has ten or more counts. The rearrangement links TRBV12-3 or TRBV12-4 to TRBJ2-1, with 11 nucleotides matching TRBD1. The CDR3 is 17 residues long. The trim removed 5 bases at V and 5 bases at J, leaving 11 bases unmatched. In DNA, the CDR3 is TGTGCCAGCAGTCCCGGGACAGGGGGTTCAATTGACAATGAGCAGTTCTTC. It yields the protein CASSPGTGGSIDNEQFF.

The sample holds many counts of this clonotype. The V call is TRBV7-2, the J call TRBJ2-2; D not resolved. Trimming cost V 4 bases and J 2 bases, with 11 bases left between them. CDR3 length: 15 amino acids. Per the germline V gene, CDR1 is SGHTA and CDR2 is FQGNSA. CDR3 in DNA: TGTGCCAGCAGCTCGCCGGGCCCTAACACCGGGGAGCTGTTTTTT. This encodes CASSSPGPNTGELFF. Supplemented by reference TRBV7-2 and TRBJ2-2, the full variable domain reads GAGVSQSPSNKVTEKGKDVELRCDPISGHTALYWYRQSLGQGLEFLIYFQGNSAPDKSGLPSDRFSAERTGGSVSTLTIQRTQQEDSAVYLCASSSPGPNTGELFFGEGSRLTVL.

The gene calls are TRBV27 and TRBJ2-1; 8 bases align to TRBD2. Germline V gene lookup returns CDR1 MNHEY and CDR2 SMNVEV (reference sequence). Unmatched junction bases numbered 8, after V lost 6 bases and J lost 7 bases. CDR3 length: 14 residues. The CDR3 region is CASRRSGSRNEQFF. CDR3 DNA: TGTGCCAGCAGAAGGAGCGGGAGTAGGAATGAGCAGTTCTTC.

The rearrangement links TRBV7-8 to TRBJ2-2, with 11 positions matching TRBD2. The germline V gene encodes CDR1 SGHVS and CDR2 FQNEAQ. The junction had 0 bases not matched to a gene; V was cut back by 3 bases and J by 6 bases. CDR3 length: 14 amino acids. The CDR3 here is CASSLGLAAGELFF. As DNA, the CDR3 is TGTGCCAGCAGCTTGGGACTAGCGGCCGGGGAGCTGTTTTTT.

V is TRBV25-1 and J is TRBJ2-3, with TRBD1 identical over 7 bases. Losses at the gene ends were 3 bases for V and 4 bases for J; bases not matched to a gene: 4. The CDR3 runs 14 residues. Germline-derived CDR1 and CDR2 are MGHDK and SYGVNS. CDR3 sequence reads: CASSDTGEADTQYF. The CDR3, as DNA: TGTGCCAGCAGTGATACAGGGGAAGCAGATACGCAGTATTTT. Drawing the rest from reference TRBV25-1 and TRBJ2-3, the complete variable domain is EADIYQTPRYLVIGTGKKITLECSQTMGHDKMYWYQQDPGMELHLIHYSYGVNSTEKGDLSSESTVSRIRTEHFPLTLESARPSHTSQYLCASSDTGEADTQYFGPGTRLTVL.

The rearrangement uses TRBV28 and TRBJ1-3, with D maybe TRBD1 (6 bases). The germline V and J ends were trimmed by 6 bases and 2 bases, with 17 bases remaining between them. The CDR3 contains 16 residues. The germline gives CDR1 MDHEN, CDR2 SYDVKM. CDR3 nucleotide sequence: TGTGCCAGCAGCCCGGGGGGCAGCATAGCTGGAAACACCATATATTTT. Protein sequence: CASSPGGSIAGNTIYF. Full variable domain (rest looked up from reference TRBV28 and TRBJ1-3): DVKVTQSSRYLVKRTGEKVFLECVQDMDHENMFWYRQDPGLGLRLIYFSYDVKMKEKGDIPEGYSVSREKKERFSLILESASTNQTSMYLCASSPGGSIAGNTIYFGEGSWLTVV.

This clonotype occurred many times. V gene TRBV7-2 combines with J gene TRBJ2-2; 13 bases match TRBD2. Per germline, CDR1 SGHTA and CDR2 FQGNSA. The CDR3 runs 16 residues. V dropped 2 bases and J dropped 7; count of bases not matched to a gene: 4. The DNA of the CDR3 is TGTGCCAGCAGCTTAAGGACTAGCGGGAGTGTCGGGGAGCTGTTTTTT. This sequence encodes CASSLRTSGSVGELFF.

The table lists this clonotype with many counts. The rearrangement joins TRBV7-2 to TRBJ2-3; TRBD2 matches at 9 bases. The CDR3 runs 17 residues. Trimming took 5 bases from V and 6 from J; bases not matched to a gene: 15. Per the germline V gene, CDR1 is SGHTA and CDR2 is FQGNSA. The CDR3 DNA reads TGTGCCAGCAGCCCCCACGGTAGCGGGAGTGCGGGGGATACGCAGTATTTT. Protein product: CASSPHGSGSAGDTQYF.

The chain joins TRBV7-6 to TRBJ1-4, with D uncertain. The V and J ends lost 1 base and 6 bases respectively, with 6 bases between them. Germline CDR1 is SGHVS and CDR2 is FNYEAQ. The length of the CDR3 is 13 residues. The CDR3 reads CASSLGNYEKLFF. CDR3 DNA sequence: TGTGCCAGCAGCTTAGGGAACTATGAAAAACTGTTTTTT.

The chain has TRBV11-3 and TRBJ1-1; TRBD1 matches 8 bases. The J segment lost 1 base and the V segment lost 1 base, leaving 5 bases of the junction unmatched. Germline V CDR1 and CDR2: SGHNT, YENEEA. This CDR3 comprises 16 residues. CDR3 amino acids: CASSLVSGTGNTEAFF. The DNA for the CDR3 is TGTGCCAGCAGCTTAGTCTCCGGGACAGGGAACACTGAAGCTTTCTTT.

This clonotype appeared a few times. The gene calls are TRBV6-2 or TRBV6-3 and TRBJ2-3, with 7 bases lining up with TRBD1. Germline assignment: CDR1 MNHEY and CDR2 SVGEGT. The junction had 19 bases not matched to a gene; V was cut back by 6 bases and J by 4 bases. The CDR3 loop spans 18 amino acids. The CDR3 sequence: CASRGPKQGYFVPDTQYF. CDR3 sequence (DNA): TGTGCCAGCAGAGGGCCGAAACAGGGGTATTTCGTGCCAGATACGCAGTATTTT.

The sample holds many counts of this clonotype. The chain recombines TRBV7-2 with TRBJ2-6; D is ambiguous. The germline V and J ends were trimmed by 1 base and 0 bases, with 7 bases remaining between them. The CDR3 extends over 16 amino acids. Germline lookup yields CDR1 SGHTA and CDR2 FQGNSA. The CDR3 spells CASSLGAGSGANVLTF. CDR3 bases: TGTGCCAGCAGCTTAGGTGCTGGCTCTGGGGCCAACGTCCTGACTTTC. The full variable domain, completed using reference TRBV7-2 and TRBJ2-6, is GAGVSQSPSNKVTEKGKDVELRCDPISGHTALYWYRQSLGQGLEFLIYFQGNSAPDKSGLPSDRFSAERTGGSVSTLTIQRTQQEDSAVYLCASSLGAGSGANVLTFGAGSRLTVL.